The rows below give T cell receptor beta chains drawn from one sample of a study of blood T cell repertoires in COVID-19. Produced via immunoSEQ multiplex PCR; TCRdb's table is partial and in-frame only. The repertoire holds around 330,000 clones, approximately 90% seen once, with approximately 9% in the top ten. Source material: PBMCs or T cells enriched from blood (not recorded which). All receptors come from a woman aged 18-29 years who had recovered from COVID-19. Each CDR3 is given with its conserved first and last residue. A D gene is named only where the DNA matches it firmly. A clone size is listed for some rows: how often the clone was seen (once, few, many), or a class if it is expanded.

j_call: TRBJ2-5
v_call: TRBV7-9
d_call: NA
clone_size: NA
cdr3_aa: CASRSGTLYQETQYF
cdr3_nt: TGTGCCAGCAGATCCGGGACTTTGTACCAAGAGACCCAGTACTTC

j_call: TRBJ2-5
v_call: TRBV5-1
d_call: TRBD1
clone_size: NA
cdr3_aa: CASSSGTGPSWYF
cdr3_nt: TGCGCCAGCAGCTCCGGGACAGGCCCCTCTTGGTACTTC

j_call: TRBJ1-1
v_call: TRBV5-5
d_call: TRBD1
clone_size: NA
cdr3_aa: CASSLGQAAEAFF
cdr3_nt: TGTGCCAGCAGCCTGGGACAGGCGGCGGAAGCTTTCTTT

j_call: TRBJ1-1
v_call: TRBV11-2
d_call: NA
clone_size: NA
cdr3_aa: CASSADTGTEAFF
cdr3_nt: TGTGCCAGCAGCGCAGACACGGGGACTGAAGCTTTCTTT

j_call: TRBJ2-5
v_call: TRBV12-5
d_call: TRBD2
clone_size: NA
cdr3_aa: CASGLGGLAGGTETQYF
cdr3_nt: TGTGCTAGTGGTTTGGGCGGGCTAGCGGGAGGTACAGAGACCCAGTACTTC

j_call: TRBJ2-1
v_call: TRBV6-5
d_call: NA
clone_size: NA
cdr3_aa: CASSFGYNEQFF
cdr3_nt: TGTGCCAGCAGTTTCGGCTACAATGAGCAGTTCTTC

j_call: TRBJ1-5
v_call: TRBV28
d_call: NA
clone_size: NA
cdr3_aa: CASTIQGNNQPQHF
cdr3_nt: TGTGCCAGCACTATTCAGGGAAACAATCAGCCCCAGCATTTT

j_call: TRBJ2-3
v_call: TRBV4-3
d_call: TRBD2
clone_size: NA
cdr3_aa: CASSQDASGGAGDTQYF
cdr3_nt: TGCGCCAGCAGCCAAGATGCTAGCGGGGGGGCTGGTGATACGCAGTATTTT

j_call: TRBJ2-1
v_call: TRBV5-1
d_call: TRBD2
clone_size: NA
cdr3_aa: CASSPRTSGRARVEFF
cdr3_nt: TGCGCCAGCAGTCCCCGGACTAGCGGGAGGGCCAGGGTAGAGTTCTTC

j_call: TRBJ1-3
v_call: TRBV7-9
d_call: TRBD1
clone_size: once
cdr3_aa: CASSLFRTGGNTIYF
cdr3_nt: TGTGCCAGCAGCTTATTCCGGACAGGGGGAAACACCATATATTTT

j_call: TRBJ2-1
v_call: TRBV5-5
d_call: TRBD2
clone_size: NA
cdr3_aa: CASSPGLAGGPYNEQFF
cdr3_nt: TGTGCCAGCAGCCCCGGACTAGCGGGAGGGCCTTACAATGAGCAGTTCTTC

j_call: TRBJ1-2
v_call: TRBV6-6
d_call: NA
clone_size: NA
cdr3_aa: CASSYEGVRYGYTF
cdr3_nt: TGTGCCAGCAGTTACGAGGGGGTGAGGTATGGCTACACCTTC

j_call: TRBJ1-1
v_call: TRBV7-6
d_call: TRBD1
clone_size: NA
cdr3_aa: CASSQGTGVQTEAFF
cdr3_nt: TGTGCCAGCAGCCAAGGGACAGGGGTACAAACTGAAGCTTTCTTT

j_call: TRBJ1-1
v_call: TRBV6-1
d_call: NA
clone_size: NA
cdr3_aa: CASSELRRTVEAFF
cdr3_nt: TGTGCCAGCAGTGAATTAAGGAGGACGGTTGAAGCTTTCTTT

j_call: TRBJ2-4
v_call: TRBV5-6
d_call: TRBD1
clone_size: NA
cdr3_aa: CASSLPGDRANIQYF
cdr3_nt: TGTGCCAGCAGCTTACCAGGAGACAGGGCGAACATTCAGTACTTC

j_call: TRBJ2-3
v_call: TRBV7-2
d_call: NA
clone_size: NA
cdr3_aa: CASSPSRTTYTDTQYF
cdr3_nt: TGTGCCAGCAGCCCGTCGAGGACTACTTACACAGATACGCAGTATTTT

j_call: TRBJ2-1
v_call: TRBV18
d_call: TRBD2
clone_size: NA
cdr3_aa: CASSPPAGGNNEQFF
cdr3_nt: TGTGCCAGCTCACCACCGGCGGGGGGCAACAATGAGCAGTTCTTC

j_call: TRBJ2-3
v_call: TRBV4-2
d_call: TRBD2
clone_size: NA
cdr3_aa: CASSQDLAGVNTDTQYF
cdr3_nt: TGTGCCAGCAGCCAAGATTTGGCGGGGGTCAACACAGATACGCAGTATTTT

j_call: TRBJ2-5
v_call: TRBV11-3
d_call: NA
clone_size: NA
cdr3_aa: CASSQTVVQETQYF
cdr3_nt: TGTGCCAGCAGCCAAACAGTGGTGCAAGAGACCCAGTACTTC

j_call: TRBJ1-5
v_call: TRBV18
d_call: NA
clone_size: NA
cdr3_aa: CASSPAGSQPQHF
cdr3_nt: TGTGCCAGCTCACCAGCCGGGTCTCAGCCCCAGCATTTT

j_call: TRBJ2-5
v_call: TRBV4-1
d_call: NA
clone_size: NA
cdr3_aa: CASSQVEMKETQYF
cdr3_nt: TGCGCCAGCAGCCAAGTGGAGATGAAGGAGACCCAGTACTTC

j_call: TRBJ1-6
v_call: TRBV5-6
d_call: NA
clone_size: once
cdr3_aa: CASSALTGLSSYNSPLHF
cdr3_nt: TGTGCCAGCAGCGCATTGACAGGATTAAGCTCCTATAATTCACCCCTCCACTTT

j_call: TRBJ1-1
v_call: TRBV7-2
d_call: NA
clone_size: NA
cdr3_aa: CASSLEFRREAFF
cdr3_nt: TGTGCCAGCAGCTTAGAATTCCGCAGGGAAGCTTTCTTT

j_call: TRBJ2-3
v_call: TRBV7-9
d_call: TRBD2
clone_size: NA
cdr3_aa: CATLKGLAGATDTQYF
cdr3_nt: TGTGCCACCTTAAAAGGACTAGCGGGGGCGACAGATACGCAGTATTTT

j_call: TRBJ2-3
v_call: TRBV7-8
d_call: TRBD2
clone_size: NA
cdr3_aa: CASSLAASGLTDTQYF
cdr3_nt: TGTGCCAGCAGCTTAGCCGCTAGCGGCCTTACGGATACGCAGTATTTT

j_call: TRBJ1-1
v_call: TRBV6-5
d_call: TRBD1
clone_size: NA
cdr3_aa: CASSVDRGTEAFF
cdr3_nt: TGTGCCAGCAGCGTGGACAGGGGCACTGAAGCTTTCTTT

j_call: TRBJ1-5
v_call: TRBV6-6
d_call: NA
clone_size: NA
cdr3_aa: CASSPRLVNQPQHF
cdr3_nt: TGTGCCAGCAGCCCCCGGTTAGTCAATCAGCCCCAGCATTTT

j_call: TRBJ2-3
v_call: TRBV20-1
d_call: TRBD2
clone_size: NA
cdr3_aa: CSASGTSEGTDTQYF
cdr3_nt: TGCAGTGCTAGTGGGACTAGCGAAGGCACAGATACGCAGTATTTT

j_call: TRBJ2-1
v_call: TRBV4-3
d_call: TRBD2
clone_size: NA
cdr3_aa: CASSQGGETSGNEQFF
cdr3_nt: TGCGCCAGCAGCCAAGGGGGGGAGACTAGCGGCAATGAGCAGTTCTTC

j_call: TRBJ1-1
v_call: TRBV29-1
d_call: NA
clone_size: NA
cdr3_aa: CSVAVGSNTEAFF
cdr3_nt: TGCAGCGTTGCGGTGGGCAGCAACACTGAAGCTTTCTTT

j_call: TRBJ2-1
v_call: TRBV7-2
d_call: NA
clone_size: once
cdr3_aa: CASSLVDSLYNEQFF
cdr3_nt: TGTGCCAGCAGCTTAGTGGACAGCCTCTACAATGAGCAGTTCTTC

j_call: TRBJ2-5
v_call: TRBV6-6
d_call: TRBD1
clone_size: NA
cdr3_aa: CASSSTGQETQYF
cdr3_nt: TGTGCCAGCAGTTCGACAGGGCAAGAGACCCAGTACTTC

j_call: TRBJ1-6
v_call: TRBV10-3
d_call: TRBD1
clone_size: NA
cdr3_aa: CAVRDSYKYNSPLHF
cdr3_nt: TGTGCCGTCCGGGACAGCTACAAGTATAATTCACCCCTCCACTTT

j_call: TRBJ1-2
v_call: TRBV7-9
d_call: NA
clone_size: NA
cdr3_aa: CASSLVDWKNYGYTF
cdr3_nt: TGTGCCAGCAGCTTAGTGGACTGGAAGAACTATGGCTACACCTTC

j_call: TRBJ1-4
v_call: TRBV28
d_call: NA
clone_size: once
cdr3_aa: CASSLGGRQANEKLFF
cdr3_nt: TGTGCCAGCAGTTTAGGTGGGAGGCAGGCTAATGAAAAACTGTTTTTT

j_call: TRBJ1-5
v_call: TRBV7-6
d_call: TRBD1
clone_size: NA
cdr3_aa: CASSGLTGDQPQHF
cdr3_nt: TGTGCCAGCAGCGGATTGACAGGGGACCAGCCCCAGCATTTT

j_call: TRBJ1-3
v_call: TRBV4-3
d_call: NA
clone_size: NA
cdr3_aa: CASSQDPPGYSGNTIYF
cdr3_nt: TGCGCCAGCAGCCAAGATCCACCAGGCTACTCTGGAAACACCATATATTTT